The rows below give T cell receptor beta chains drawn from one sample of a study of shared clonotypes between healthy human individuals. Measured with immunoSEQ multiplex PCR; TCRdb has only the in-frame clones, and not every one. The sample lists fewer than 3 million clones, 85% to 95% seen once, with 0.37% in the top ten. Input material: naive CD4+ T cells from PBMCs. The receptor set was obtained from a man between 18 and 35 years old in good health. Some clones in this sample may be carry-over from other donors' samples. CDR3s include the opening cysteine and the closing phenylalanine or tryptophan. The order of the fields is D gene, J gene, V gene, CDR3 protein, CDR3 DNA. The D gene is left open where the match is weak.

>NA|TRBJ1-2|TRBV19
CASSIMDSIYGYTF
TGTGCCAGTAGTATAATGGACAGCATCTATGGCTACACCTTC
>TRBD2|TRBJ2-1|TRBV28
CASSPMGASGTYNEQFF
TGTGCCAGCAGTCCCATGGGGGCTAGCGGGACCTACAATGAGCAGTTCTTC
>TRBD1|TRBJ2-7|TRBV18
CASSGPGQESSYEQYF
TGTGCCAGCTCAGGACCGGGACAGGAGAGCTCCTACGAGCAGTACTTC
>NA|TRBJ2-3|TRBV18
CASSPGPGVRYF
TGTGCCAGCTCACCAGGGCCGGGAGTGCGGTATTTT
>TRBD2|TRBJ2-7|TRBV4-1
CASSQTAGGQYEQYF
TGCGCCAGCAGTCAGACGGCGGGAGGGCAGTACGAGCAGTACTTC
>NA|TRBJ1-4|TRBV4-3
CASSPLQGEKLFF
TGCGCCAGCAGCCCATTACAGGGTGAAAAACTGTTTTTT
>NA|TRBJ2-2|TRBV11-3
CASSRVPGELFF
TGTGCCAGCAGCCGAGTTCCCGGGGAGCTGTTTTTT
>TRBD1|TRBJ2-5|TRBV19
CASSIPGGRETQYF
TGTGCCAGTAGTATACCAGGGGGCCGGGAGACCCAGTACTTC
>TRBD1|TRBJ2-3|TRBV5-1
CASGPGQGWSTDTQYF
TGCGCCAGCGGACCGGGACAGGGGTGGAGCACAGATACGCAGTATTTT
>TRBD2|TRBJ2-3|TRBV18
CASSPLGRGRSGTDTQYF
TGTGCCAGCTCACCTCTGGGGCGCGGGAGAAGTGGCACAGATACGCAGTATTTT
>TRBD2|TRBJ2-7|TRBV7-9
CASSLTKRGSPYYEQYF
TGTGCCAGCAGCTTAACGAAGCGGGGTTCCCCCTACTACGAGCAGTACTTC
>NA|TRBJ1-5|TRBV30
CAWSVPGNNQPQHF
TGTGCCTGGAGTGTACCTGGGAATAATCAGCCCCAGCATTTT
>TRBD1|TRBJ2-7|TRBV23-1
CASSQRSGGGFYEQYF
TGCGCCAGCAGCCAAAGATCAGGGGGCGGCTTCTACGAGCAGTACTTC